One sample yielded the 9 T cell receptor beta chains listed below, sequenced in a study of control samples from healthy donors and cancer patients. TCRdb's copy holds only in-frame clones and misses some; the assay was immunoSEQ multiplex PCR. The sample lists tens of thousands of clones; roughly 90% were seen once. Sequenced material: blood. These receptors were collected from a woman aged 70-85 years in good health.

This chain connects TRBV27 to TRBJ1-1; D uncertain. The germline CDR1 and CDR2 sequences are MNHEY and SMNVEV (reference sequence). V dropped 4 bases and J dropped 0 bases, with 9 bases sitting between them. The CDR3 extends over 14 amino acids. In DNA form, the CDR3 reads TGTGCCAGCAGTTACGCAGGCATGAACACTGAAGCTTTCTTT. It specifies CASSYAGMNTEAFF.

V usage is TRBV5-4 and J usage is TRBJ2-7; TRBD1 agrees at 10 bases. This CDR3 is 14 amino acids long. J lost 5 bases, V lost 3 bases, and 5 bases had no gene match. Per the germline V gene, CDR1 is SGHNT and CDR2 is YYREEE (reference sequence). CDR3 coding DNA: TGTGCCAGCAGCTACTCCGGGACAGGGGACGAGCAGTACTTC. Translating it yields CASSYSGTGDEQYF.

This clone was counted a single time. The chain combines TRBV28 with TRBJ1-2; tentatively, D is TRBD1 (5 bases). V was shortened by 6 bases and J by 4 bases, with 15 bases between the two germline ends. The CDR3 contains 14 residues. From germline, CDR1 is MDHEN and CDR2 SYDVKM. The chain's CDR3 is CASSYPGTFYGYTF. In nucleotides, the CDR3 is TGTGCCAGCAGCTACCCCGGGACTTTCTATGGCTACACCTTC.

V usage is TRBV11-1 and J usage is TRBJ1-1; no clear D gene. Germline V gives CDR1 SGHAT, CDR2 FQDESV (reference sequence). The ends were cut back, 1 base at V and 1 base at J, with 10 bases in the middle. The CDR3 is 15 amino acids. DNA of the CDR3: TGTGCCAGCAGCTTAGAACTGCGTTCGAACACTGAAGCTTTCTTT. It specifies CASSLELRSNTEAFF.

This rearrangement joins TRBV6-1 to TRBJ1-5; D unresolved. V dropped 2 bases and J dropped 6 bases, with 14 bases sitting between them. Germline loops: CDR1 MNHNS, CDR2 SASEGT. The CDR3 extends over 15 amino acids. The CDR3 protein is CASSEQARGSQPQHF. The CDR3 coding sequence is TGTGCCAGCAGTGAACAGGCCCGGGGAAGTCAGCCCCAGCATTTT.

V and J are TRBV7-9 and TRBJ1-2; possible D gene TRBD1, 6 bases. Germline V gene data show CDR1 as SEHNR and CDR2 as FQNEAQ (reference sequence). The CDR3 consists of 15 residues. V was shortened by 2 bases and J by 4 bases, with 14 bases between the two germline ends. CDR3 sequence reads: CASSLTRGLSYGYTF. The CDR3 bases are TGTGCCAGCAGCTTAACCAGGGGATTAAGCTATGGCTACACCTTC. The variable domain in full, with the rest retrieved from reference TRBV7-9 and TRBJ1-2, is DTGVSQNPRHKITKRGQNVTFRCDPISEHNRLYWYRQTLGQGPEFLTYFQNEAQLEKSRLLSDRFSAERPKGSFSTLEIQRTEQGDSAMYLCASSLTRGLSYGYTFGSGTRLTVV.

The genes are TRBV7-9 and TRBJ1-4; weak D call: TRBD1 (5 bases). There are 14 residues in the CDR3. V lost 5 bases and J lost 8, with 15 bases in between. From germline, CDR1 is SEHNR and CDR2 FQNEAQ (reference sequence). The CDR3 DNA is TGTGCCAGCAGCCCGGCGGCAGGGAGAGAAAAACTGTTTTTT. It specifies CASSPAAGREKLFF.

This clone was picked up one time. The V gene is TRBV19, the J gene TRBJ1-5; tentatively, D is TRBD1 (6 bases). This CDR3 comprises 15 residues. V was trimmed by 6 bases and J by 6 bases, leaving 18 bases between them. CDR1 and CDR2 from the germline V gene are LNHDA and SQIVND (reference sequence). CDR3 in amino acids: CASRPGGGKGQPQHF. CDR3 nucleotide sequence: TGTGCCAGTAGGCCTGGGGGGGGCAAGGGTCAGCCCCAGCATTTT.

The rearrangement joins TRBV7-2 to TRBJ1-1, with D maybe TRBD1 (5 bases). Germline V CDR1 and CDR2: SGHTA, FQGNSA. V was pared by 1 base and J by 0 bases, with 9 bases between. The CDR3 contains 15 residues. The CDR3 DNA follows: TGTGCCAGCAGCTTAGGGGGACCTATGAACACTGAAGCTTTCTTT. Protein sequence: CASSLGGPMNTEAFF.